This T cell receptor beta chain originates from a study of shared clonotypes between healthy human individuals. This CDR3 is built from 16 residues. V was clipped by 4 bases and J by 4 bases, with 18 bases between them. Germline lookup yields CDR1 SGHNT and CDR2 YYREEE (reference sequence). Regarding this clone: What it binds is not known.

Profiling relied on immunoSEQ multiplex PCR, and the TCRdb table lists in-frame clones only, not all of them. The sample lists about 1 million clones, roughly 80% occurring once. Findings and limits, study-wide: Clonotype sharing across four donors was observed for around 4.8% of naive CD4 clonotypes.

The receptor was derived from a young man in good health. The material sequenced was memory CD4+ T cells sorted from blood. Sample subset: CD45RA-negative fraction. The V call is TRBV5-4, the J call TRBJ1-3; D perhaps matches TRBD1 (5 bases). CDR3: CASSTRDGVFGNTIYF. CDR3 nucleotide sequence: TGTGCCAGCAGCACCCGGGACGGGGTGTTCGGAAACACCATATATTTT.